This is a list of T cell receptor beta chains from one sample in a study of T-cell reconstitution after alpha-beta-depleted transplantation in children. TCRdb reprocessed the PCR reads via MiXCR and lists one record per CDR3 protein. The sample includes about 640,000 distinct CDR3 sequences, approximately 16% of them seen just once. The sequencing used PBMCs from the stem cell graft donor, collected from the stem cell graft. These receptor sequences come from a human donor who donated a stem cell graft to a child with acute myeloid leukemia. Each CDR3 is given with its conserved first and last residue. Fields, in order: D gene, CDR3 length, clone size, J gene, V gene, CDR3 DNA, CDR3 protein. The D gene is left open where the match is weak. Clone sizes are given selectively: once, few, many, or a class where the clone is expanded.

>.|15|few|TRBJ2-2|TRBV5-5
TGTGCCAGCAGCTTGTGGGGCCCGGACGCCGGGGAGCTGTTTTTT
CASSLWGPDAGELFF
>.|16|.|TRBJ1-6|TRBV12-3/TRBV12-4
TGTGCCAGCAGCCCAGACTGGAGCTCCTATAATTCACCCCTCCACTTT
CASSPDWSSYNSPLHF
>TRBD2|14|few|TRBJ2-2|TRBV7-2
TGTGCCAGCAGCCCCTCAAGCGGGGGCAGGGAGCTGTTTTTT
CASSPSSGGRELFF
>TRBD1|14|few|TRBJ1-1|TRBV20-1
TGCAGTGCGCCTACAGGGGGACTGAACACTGAAGCTTTCTTT
CSAPTGGLNTEAFF
>.|15|many|TRBJ2-7|TRBV20-1
TGCAGTGCCCAGGGGGGACAGATTTTAGCCTACGAGCAGTACTTC
CSAQGGQILAYEQYF
>.|13|many|TRBJ1-1|TRBV29-1
TGCAGCGTTGAGGGGGAAGGGGGCACTGAAGCTTTCTTT
CSVEGEGGTEAFF
>.|15|.|TRBJ1-1|TRBV7-9
TGTGCCAGCAGTCTTTCACGGGGGGCTCCAATCGGAGCTTTCTTT
CASSLSRGAPIGAFF
>TRBD1|15|many|TRBJ2-1|TRBV20-1
TGCAGTGCTAGAATGACAGGGCGCTCCTACAATGAGCAGTTCTTC
CSARMTGRSYNEQFF
>TRBD1|13|few|TRBJ1-1|TRBV6-1
TGTGCCAGCAGTCGACAGGGGTTGGCTGAAGCTTTCTTT
CASSRQGLAEAFF
>.|16|.|TRBJ2-5|TRBV12-2
TGTGCAAGTCGCTGCTACAGTACCTCTTACCAAGAGACCCAGTACTTC
CASRCYSTSYQETQYF
>TRBD1|15|many|TRBJ1-5|TRBV20-1
TGCAGTGCTGACCAGGGGGATCAGGGCAATCAGCCCCAGCATTTT
CSADQGDQGNQPQHF
>TRBD2|15|many|TRBJ2-5|TRBV20-1
TGCAGTGCTAGAGAAGGCGGGGAGGGAGCGGAGACCCAGTACTTC
CSAREGGEGAETQYF
>.|14|.|TRBJ1-1|TRBV28
TGTGCCAGCAGTACCACCATTTTGAACACTGAAGCTTTCTTT
CASSTTILNTEAFF
>.|14|many|TRBJ1-2|TRBV29-1
TGCAGCGTTGAAGATCGGGGGGCTGACTATGGCTACACCTTC
CSVEDRGADYGYTF
>TRBD2|16|few|TRBJ2-1|TRBV7-2
TGTGCCAGCAGCCCTAGGGTGGGACTAGCGGGGCAAGAGCAGTTCTTC
CASSPRVGLAGQEQFF
>TRBD1|15|.|TRBJ2-3|TRBV20-1
TGCAGTGCTAGCAGGACAGGGGCTAGCACAGATACGCAGTATTTT
CSASRTGASTDTQYF
>.|17|few|TRBJ2-2|TRBV6-5
TGTGCCAGCAGTTACTTCCGGGACACGTCGTACACCGGGGAGCTGTTTTTT
CASSYFRDTSYTGELFF
>TRBD1|18|.|TRBJ1-3|TRBV11-1
TGTGCCAGCAGCTTAATGGCCGGGACAGGCAGCTCTGGAAACACCATATATTTT
CASSLMAGTGSSGNTIYF
>.|14|many|TRBJ2-5|TRBV20-1
TGCAGTGCTAGTATCCCGAGCCTACAAGAGACCCAGTACTTC
CSASIPSLQETQYF
>.|12|many|TRBJ1-2|TRBV20-1
TGCAGTGCTAGAAATCAGGGCTATGGCTACACCTTC
CSARNQGYGYTF
>.|15|.|TRBJ1-1|TRBV5-6
TGTGCCAGCAGCTTGGGATTGGGGGGTAGGACTGAAGCTTTCTTT
CASSLGLGGRTEAFF
>TRBD2|16|.|TRBJ2-5|TRBV9
TGTGCCAGCAGCCCTCGACTAGCGGAGTCCGATGGGACCCAGTACTTC
CASSPRLAESDGTQYF